This T cell receptor (beta chain) appears in the sequencing data of a study of blood T cell repertoires in COVID-19. Seattle's cohort entered during active infection and was followed longitudinally. There are 16 residues in the CDR3. CDR1 is SGHNT, CDR2 YYREEE, per germline (reference sequence). Trimming cost V 5 bases and J 4 bases, with 20 bases left between them. How the authors handled the data: Reference gene primers were amplified, and this amplification served to estimate nucleated cell counts. Assay: immunoSEQ multiplex PCR; the TCRdb copy retains only in-frame clones and omits some. The DNA gave D and trimming, while V, J and clone size come from that table. The repertoire consists of hundreds of thousands of clones, with about 91% occurring once and the leading ten covering roughly 12%.

The sample comprised peripheral blood. This chain connects TRBV5-4 to TRBJ2-3; tentatively, D is TRBD2 (6 bases). This clonotype originated in a woman in her forties or fifties with COVID-19, enrolled during active disease. The DNA of the CDR3 is TGTGCCAGCAGTTCCAGGGACTCCCTCATATCAGATACGCAGTATTTT. Protein product: CASSSRDSLISDTQYF. Variable domain in full (rest from reference TRBV5-4 and TRBJ2-3): ETGVTQSPTHLIKTRGQQVTLRCSSQSGHNTVSWYQQALGQGPQFIFQYYREEENGRGNFPPRFSGLQFPNYSSELNVNALELDDSALYLCASSSRDSLISDTQYFGPGTRLTVL.